The 10 T cell receptor beta chains listed next were all sequenced from one sample in a study of CD8+ T cells in alopecia areata. Sequencing templates came from extracted RNA that was reverse transcribed into cDNA. TCRdb's table, derived via immunoSEQ multiplex PCR, lists solely in-frame clones and lacks some. The sample carries about 180,000 clones, roughly 65% recorded once. This material consisted of CD4+ T cells sorted from blood, taken at week 0. All receptors come from a human donor with alopecia areata.

This clone turned up a few times. The chain joins TRBV4-1 to TRBJ2-3; D not resolved. Looked up from germline, CDR1 is MGHRA and CDR2 is YSYEKL. Trimming cost V 1 base and J 1 base, with 6 bases left between them. The CDR3 runs 14 residues. The CDR3 region is CASSQVLGTDTQYF. The CDR3 DNA sequence: TGCGCCAGCAGCCAAGTGCTAGGCACAGATACGCAGTATTTT.

With respect to this clone: Other DNA sequences within the sample encode an identical CDR3. This chain links TRBV19 with TRBJ2-1; D not certain. This CDR3 region has 11 residues. Germline CDR1 and CDR2: LNHDA and SQIVND (reference sequence). The V end lost 4 bases, the J end lost 6 bases, and 4 bases lay between the germline ends. The CDR3 nucleotides are TGTGCCAGTAGTACCGGCAATGAGCAGTTCTTC. Its protein product is CASSTGNEQFF.

This clone was counted between two and nine times. The gene calls are TRBV6-5 and TRBJ1-4, with D unresolved. Germline loops: CDR1 MNHEY, CDR2 SVGAGI. Trimming removed 6 bases at V and 8 bases at J, with 16 bases between. The CDR3 runs 14 residues. In nucleotides, the CDR3 is TGTGCCAGCAGCCGCGGGAAACAACGGGAAAAACTGTTTTTT. Its protein is CASSRGKQREKLFF.

V is TRBV4-3 and J is TRBJ2-1, with 8 nucleotides matching TRBD2. V trimming: 0 bases; J trimming: 10 bases; junction bases outside the gene matches: 5. Germline lookup yields CDR1 LGHNA and CDR2 YSLEER. The CDR3 length is 14 residues. CDR3 amino acids: CASSQDPSSGEQFF. The CDR3 bases are TGCGCCAGCAGCCAAGATCCGTCTAGCGGGGAGCAGTTCTTC.

The rearrangement uses TRBV6-6 and TRBJ1-2; 12 bases align to TRBD1. The germline gives CDR1 MNHNY, CDR2 SVGAGI (reference sequence). This CDR3 spans 14 amino acids. V was pared by 2 bases and J by 8 bases, with 3 bases of the junction left unmatched. Here the CDR3 reads CASSYGDRGRGYTF. In DNA form, the CDR3 reads TGTGCCAGCAGTTACGGGGACAGGGGGCGAGGCTACACCTTC.

This chain connects TRBV30 to TRBJ1-6, with D possibly being TRBD1 (5 bases). This CDR3 spans 13 amino acids. V gave up 7 bases and J gave up 8 bases, with 15 bases separating them. Germline values: CDR1 GTSNPN, CDR2 SVGIG (reference sequence). The CDR3 nucleotides read TGTGCCTCAACCGTACGGGGGGATTCACCCCTCCACTTT. Translating it yields CASTVRGDSPLHF.

For this clone: At one end the junction does not follow the germline gene, possibly because of a read error. CDR3 protein: CASSYSTKAGSDF. CDR3 DNA: TGTGCCAGCAGTTACTCAACGAAGGCCGGGAGTGACTTC. The V and J genes are TRBV6-6 and TRBJ2-7, with a weak D call TRBD2 (6 bases). Per germline, CDR1 MNHNY and CDR2 SVGAGI (reference sequence). This CDR3 is built from 13 residues.

The rearrangement links TRBV15 to TRBJ2-5, with 11 bases matching TRBD1. The J segment lost 5 bases and the V segment lost 1 base, leaving 6 bases of the junction unmatched. CDR1 is LNHNV, CDR2 YYDKDF, per germline (reference sequence). This CDR3 region has 16 residues. CDR3 protein: CATSRATRDRGETQYF. The DNA of the CDR3 is TGTGCCACCAGCAGAGCGACCCGGGACAGGGGGGAGACCCAGTACTTC.

The table lists this clone with a count of one. The V and J genes are TRBV29-1 and TRBJ1-1; D is uncertain. The V gene's germline CDR1 is SQVTM and CDR2 ANQGSEA. The V end was cut by 5 bases, the J end by 1 base, with 5 bases between. The CDR3 loop spans 11 amino acids. CDR3 amino acids: CSVFKNTEAFF. The CDR3 DNA reads TGCAGCGTTTTCAAGAACACTGAAGCTTTCTTT. Using reference TRBV29-1 and TRBJ1-1 for the parts outside the CDR3, the full variable domain is SAVISQKPSRDICQRGTSLTIQCQVDSQVTMMFWYRQQPGQSLTLIATANQGSEATYESGFVIDKFPISRPNLTFSTLTVSNMSPEDSSIYLCSVFKNTEAFFGQGTRLTVV.

The chain joins TRBV30 to TRBJ2-5, with D tentatively TRBD2 (6 bases). CDR1 is GTSNPN, CDR2 SVGIG, per germline (reference sequence). V gave up 3 bases and J gave up 5 bases, with 10 bases separating them. The CDR3 length is 12 residues. The CDR3 DNA reads TGTGCCTGGAGGGAGGGTCGGGAGACCCAGTACTTC. Translating gives CAWREGRETQYF.